This section outlines one T cell receptor beta chain sequence together with its context. Indicated time point: persistent/refractory GD, antithyroid drugs over 5 years with positive TRAb. The TCR library was prepared using RNA isolated from PBMCs. This sample was taken from a study of regulatory T cells in long-lasting Graves disease. Building the TCR beta libraries relied on iRepertoire HTBI primers, and CDR3 regions underwent Arm-PCR. MiXCR, run by TCRdb on the multiplex PCR reads, gives a single entry per CDR3 protein. The table has about 460,000 distinct CDR3 sequences, 22% seen once; the top ten hold roughly 13%. From germline, CDR1 is SGHVS and CDR2 FQNEAQ. CDR3 size: 15 residues. Losses at the gene ends were 3 bases for V and 5 bases for J; bases not matched to a gene: 7.

V gene TRBV7-8 combines with J gene TRBJ1-1; the match to TRBD1 covers 9 bases. Sequences were derived from peripheral blood mononuclear cells (PBMCs), sampled when the disease was refractory, from a patient treated with antithyroid drugs. The clonotype comes from a female donor with Graves disease. CDR3 nucleotide sequence: TGTGCCAGCAGCTTCCGGACAGGGGAGGGAACTGAAGCTTTCTTT. Amino acid sequence: CASSFRTGEGTEAFF.